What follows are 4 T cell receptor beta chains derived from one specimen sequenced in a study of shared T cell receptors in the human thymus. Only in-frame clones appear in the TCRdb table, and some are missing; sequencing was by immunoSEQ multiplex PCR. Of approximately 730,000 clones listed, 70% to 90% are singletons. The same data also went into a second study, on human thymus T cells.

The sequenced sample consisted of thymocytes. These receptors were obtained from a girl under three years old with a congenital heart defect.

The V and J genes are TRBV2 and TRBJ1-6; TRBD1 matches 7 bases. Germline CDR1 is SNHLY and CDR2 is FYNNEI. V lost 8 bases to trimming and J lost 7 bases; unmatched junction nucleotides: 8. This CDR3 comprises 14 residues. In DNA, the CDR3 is TGTGCCAGCCACAGGGGCGAAATCAATTCACCCCTCCACTTT. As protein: CASHRGEINSPLHF. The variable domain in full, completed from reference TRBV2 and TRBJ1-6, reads EPEVTQTPSHQVTQMGQEVILRCVPISNHLYFYWYRQILGQKVEFLVSFYNNEISEKSEIFDDQFSVERPDGSNFTLKIRSTKLEDSAMYFCASHRGEINSPLHFGNGTRLTVT.

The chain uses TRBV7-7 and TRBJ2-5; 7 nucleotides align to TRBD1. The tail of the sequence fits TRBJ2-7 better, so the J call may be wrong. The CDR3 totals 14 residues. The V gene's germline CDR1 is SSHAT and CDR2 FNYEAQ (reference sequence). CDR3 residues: CASSLGPGGYEQYF. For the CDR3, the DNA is TGTGCCAGCAGCTTAGGGCCAGGGGGCTACGAGCAGTACTTC.

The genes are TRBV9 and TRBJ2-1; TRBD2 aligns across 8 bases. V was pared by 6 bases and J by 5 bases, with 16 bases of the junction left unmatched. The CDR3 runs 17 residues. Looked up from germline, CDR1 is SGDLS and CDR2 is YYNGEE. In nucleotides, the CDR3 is TGTGCCAGCACCATGTGGGGGGCCGGGACTAGGAACAATGAGCAGTTCTTC. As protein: CASTMWGAGTRNNEQFF.

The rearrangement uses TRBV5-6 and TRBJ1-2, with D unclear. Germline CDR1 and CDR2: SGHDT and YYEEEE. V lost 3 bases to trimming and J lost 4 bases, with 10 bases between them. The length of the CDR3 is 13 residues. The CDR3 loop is CASSSGSRYGYTF. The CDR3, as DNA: TGTGCCAGCAGCTCGGGGTCCCGCTATGGCTACACCTTC. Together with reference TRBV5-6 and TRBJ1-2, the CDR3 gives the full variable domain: DAGVTQSPTHLIKTRGQQVTLRCSPKSGHDTVSWYQQALGQGPQFIFQYYEEEERQRGNFPDRFSGHQFPNYSSELNVNALLLGDSALYLCASSSGSRYGYTFGSGTRLTVV.